These T cell receptor beta chains were read from a single sample in a study of control samples from healthy donors and cancer patients. The repertoire was sequenced with immunoSEQ multiplex PCR; TCRdb's copy has only in-frame clones and lacks some. Among about 150,000 clones listed, under 95% were seen once. The source material was blood. The receptors were sampled from a woman aged 18 to 35 in good health. CDR3s include the opening cysteine and the closing phenylalanine or tryptophan. Fields, in order: J gene, D gene, V gene, CDR3 protein, CDR3 DNA. The D gene is left open where the match is weak.

J: TRBJ2-3
D: .
V: TRBV14
CDR3: CASSQALYGSTDTQYF
DNA: TGTGCCAGCAGCCAAGCCCTTTATGGGAGCACAGATACGCAGTATTTT

J: TRBJ2-1
D: TRBD2
V: TRBV6-5
CDR3: CASSYSSGGRNNEQFF
DNA: TGTGCCAGCAGTTACTCAAGCGGGGGGAGAAACAATGAGCAGTTCTTC

J: TRBJ2-1
D: .
V: TRBV6-2/TRBV6-3
CDR3: CASSYSISYNEQFF
DNA: TGTGCCAGCAGTTACTCGATAAGTTACAATGAGCAGTTCTTC

J: TRBJ2-7
D: .
V: TRBV6-4
CDR3: CASSEADGYSYEQYF
DNA: TGTGCCAGCAGTGAAGCGGACGGATACTCCTACGAGCAGTACTTC

J: TRBJ2-1
D: TRBD1
V: TRBV24-1
CDR3: CATSDSDLDRVGEQFF
DNA: TGTGCCACCAGTGATTCTGACCTCGACAGGGTCGGTGAGCAGTTCTTC

J: TRBJ2-3
D: .
V: TRBV29-1
CDR3: CSVRGPSTDTQYF
DNA: TGCAGCGTGCGGGGACCGAGCACAGATACGCAGTATTTT

J: TRBJ2-2
D: TRBD2
V: TRBV9
CDR3: CASSAINSGLAGDGYTGELFF
DNA: TGTGCCAGCAGCGCGATCAACTCGGGGCTAGCGGGAGATGGGTACACCGGGGAGCTGTTTTTT

J: TRBJ1-2
D: .
V: TRBV18
CDR3: CASSPERSYGYTF
DNA: TGTGCCAGCTCACCGGAAAGAAGCTATGGCTACACCTTC

J: TRBJ1-6
D: .
V: TRBV7-9
CDR3: CASSFYPASPLHF
DNA: TGTGCCAGCAGCTTTTACCCAGCCTCACCCCTCCACTTT

J: TRBJ2-1
D: .
V: TRBV27
CDR3: CASSLTADNEQFF
DNA: TGTGCCAGCAGCCTCACCGCTGACAATGAGCAGTTCTTC